The 6 T cell receptor beta chains below all came from one sample that was sequenced in a study of technical replicates of blood from a few donors. Method: immunoSEQ multiplex PCR; TCRdb's copy keeps in-frame clones and lacks some. The sample shows some 84,000 clones, 90% to 95% of them seen only once. Source material: T cells isolated from PBMCs. The receptors come from a human donor in good health.

The chain uses TRBV6-6 and TRBJ2-1; the match to TRBD2 covers 14 bases. This CDR3 is 15 amino acids long. Germline CDR1 MNHNY, CDR2 SVGAGI (reference sequence). The V and J ends lost 5 bases and 7 bases, in that order; junction bases with no gene match: 4. The CDR3 here is CASSPTSGRGNEQFF. CDR3 in DNA: TGTGCCAGCAGTCCGACTAGCGGGAGGGGGAATGAGCAGTTCTTC.

In this sample, this clone turned up a few times. J is TRBJ1-4 and V is TRBV30; D not certain. V was pared by 5 bases and J by 4 bases, with 17 bases between. The CDR3 extends over 15 amino acids. CDR1 is GTSNPN and CDR2 is SVGIG in the germline V gene (reference sequence). The CDR3 DNA reads TGTGCCTGGGGCCACGAGGCAGTCCTTAATGAAAAACTGTTTTTT. Translation gives CAWGHEAVLNEKLFF.

The chain combines TRBV27 with TRBJ2-2; unclear D gene. V lost 2 bases and J 6 bases, leaving 7 bases between the germline ends. Germline-derived CDR1 and CDR2 are MNHEY and SMNVEV (reference sequence). This CDR3 has 13 amino acids. CDR3 nucleotides: TGTGCCAGCAGTTTAGGTAGATCCGGGGAGCTGTTTTTT. Its protein is CASSLGRSGELFF.

This clone has more than one count but fewer than ten. The J gene is TRBJ1-1, the V gene TRBV4-3; tentatively, D is TRBD1 (6 bases). The CDR3 has 15 residues. The V end was cut by 0 bases, the J end by 6 bases, with 14 bases between. The germline CDR1 and CDR2 sequences are LGHNA and YSLEER. The CDR3 region is CASSQDGGGGPEAFF. CDR3 sequence (DNA): TGCGCCAGCAGCCAAGATGGAGGGGGGGGTCCTGAAGCTTTCTTT.

The chain has TRBV27 and TRBJ2-6, with a tentative D call TRBD1 (6 bases). Between the trimmed V and J ends, which lost 3 bases and 0 bases, there was a span of 6 bases. The CDR3 sequence is 15 residues long. Germline CDR1 MNHEY, CDR2 SMNVEV (reference sequence). Written as DNA, the CDR3 is TGTGCCAGCAGTTTGGGACACTCTGGGGCCAACGTCCTGACTTTC. This translates into CASSLGHSGANVLTF.

The chain has TRBV9 and TRBJ1-2, with D tentatively TRBD1 (6 bases). CDR1 is SGDLS, CDR2 YYNGEE, per germline. V lost 4 bases and J 5 bases, leaving 12 bases between the germline ends. The length of the CDR3 is 13 residues. In DNA, the CDR3 is TGTGCCAGCAGCCCAGGGGATAATTATGGCTACACCTTC. Translating gives CASSPGDNYGYTF.